Listed here are 5 T cell receptor beta chains from one sample, sequenced in a study of T-cell reconstitution after alpha-beta-depleted transplantation in children. A TCRbeta library incorporating unique molecular identifiers was prepared. Each CDR3 protein is one row after TCRdb ran MiXCR on the PCR reads. The sample carries about 610,000 distinct CDR3 sequences, 10% recorded once. The source was PBMCs from the stem cell graft donor, collected from the stem cell graft. Every receptor here comes from a human donor who donated a stem cell graft to a child with acute myeloid leukemia.

This clonotype occurred a few times. The rearrangement uses TRBV5-1 and TRBJ2-2; D is perhaps TRBD1 (6 bases). Trimming left V 5 bases short and J 4 bases short, with 15 bases between. This CDR3 has 15 residues. Germline V gene lookup returns CDR1 SGHRS and CDR2 YFSETQ. The CDR3 sequence is CASSVTGTTTGELFF. In nucleotides, the CDR3 is TGCGCCAGCAGTGTTACCGGGACAACCACCGGGGAGCTGTTTTTT.

This clonotype has only a few counts. The chain joins TRBV3-1 to TRBJ1-3; weak D call: TRBD1 (5 bases). Trimming took 1 base from V and 4 from J, leaving 5 bases between them. CDR1 and CDR2 (germline): LGHDT, YNNKEL (reference sequence). This CDR3 comprises 13 residues. CDR3 in amino acids: CASSQGQGNTIYF. Written as DNA, the CDR3 is TGTGCCAGCAGCCAAGGACAGGGAAACACCATATATTTT.

V is TRBV7-9 and J is TRBJ2-7, with D maybe TRBD2 (5 bases). V dropped 5 bases and J dropped 5 bases, with 16 bases sitting between them. The CDR3 has 14 amino acids. Per germline, CDR1 SEHNR and CDR2 FQNEAQ (reference sequence). DNA of the CDR3: TGTGCCAGCAGCCGTACTAGGGCCGGGGACGAGCAGTACTTC. The encoded protein is CASSRTRAGDEQYF.

The CDR3 is CASSLVRQGAWGYTF. For the CDR3, the DNA is TGTGCCAGCAGCCTAGTTCGGCAGGGGGCTTGGGGCTACACCTTC. This chain uses TRBV7-2 with TRBJ1-2; TRBD1 matches 8 bases. The CDR3 is 15 residues long. V shed 5 bases and J 8 bases; nucleotides not matched to a gene: 13. Looked up from germline, CDR1 is SGHTA and CDR2 is FQGNSA.

The genes are TRBV20-1 and TRBJ2-2; possible D gene TRBD2, 5 bases. The CDR3 is 13 amino acids. CDR1 DFQATT and CDR2 SNEGSKA come from the germline V gene (reference sequence). Deletions cut 6 bases from V and 4 bases from J, with 12 bases between. CDR3 protein: CSAPRVGTGELFF. CDR3 in DNA: TGCAGTGCACCGAGGGTGGGCACCGGGGAGCTGTTTTTT.